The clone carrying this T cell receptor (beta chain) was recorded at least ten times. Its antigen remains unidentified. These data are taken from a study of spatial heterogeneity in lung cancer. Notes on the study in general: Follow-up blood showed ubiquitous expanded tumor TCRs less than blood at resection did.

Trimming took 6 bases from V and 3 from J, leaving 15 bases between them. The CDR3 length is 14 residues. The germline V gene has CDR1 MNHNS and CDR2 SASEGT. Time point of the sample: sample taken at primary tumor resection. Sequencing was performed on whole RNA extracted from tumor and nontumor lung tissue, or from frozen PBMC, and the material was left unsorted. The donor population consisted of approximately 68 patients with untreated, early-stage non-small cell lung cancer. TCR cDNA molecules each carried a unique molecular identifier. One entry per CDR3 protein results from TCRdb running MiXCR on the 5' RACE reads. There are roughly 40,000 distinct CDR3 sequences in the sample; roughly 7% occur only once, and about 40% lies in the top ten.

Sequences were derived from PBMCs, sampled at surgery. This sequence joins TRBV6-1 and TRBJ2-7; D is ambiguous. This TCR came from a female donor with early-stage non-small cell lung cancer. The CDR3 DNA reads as TGTGCCAGCAGGACGACGGGTGCAGGCTACGAGCAGTACTTC. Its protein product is CASRTTGAGYEQYF.